These T cell receptor beta chains were read from a single sample in a study of cytomegalovirus exposure and HLA in healthy donors. Assay: immunoSEQ multiplex PCR; the TCRdb copy retains only in-frame clones and omits some. The sample yields 200,000 to 250,000 clones, about three quarters seen once. What was sequenced was PBMCs. These receptors all stem from a man between 18 and 35 years old in good health and CMV-seronegative. Both conserved end residues are trimmed from each CDR3. Fields, in order: V gene, clone size, CDR3 length, J gene, CDR3 protein. Only some rows state a clone size, as once, few, many or a class for expanded clones.

V gene: TRBV7-7
clone size: .
CDR3 length: 10
J gene: TRBJ2-1
CDR3 protein: ASSALGGEQF

V gene: TRBV5-6
clone size: .
CDR3 length: 11
J gene: TRBJ1-2
CDR3 protein: ASSLWDRDGCT

V gene: TRBV4-2
clone size: .
CDR3 length: 14
J gene: TRBJ2-1
CDR3 protein: ASSQDERGVVNEQF

V gene: TRBV6-1
clone size: .
CDR3 length: 14
J gene: TRBJ1-1
CDR3 protein: ASSDGHGRWNTEAF

V gene: TRBV5-8
clone size: .
CDR3 length: 17
J gene: TRBJ2-1
CDR3 protein: ASSLSPGQGSFRGNEQF

V gene: TRBV19
clone size: .
CDR3 length: 12
J gene: TRBJ2-7
CDR3 protein: ASSIDSPLAEQY

V gene: TRBV7-2
clone size: .
CDR3 length: 16
J gene: TRBJ1-2
CDR3 protein: ASSLAPGQGASSYGYT

V gene: TRBV19
clone size: .
CDR3 length: 13
J gene: TRBJ1-1
CDR3 protein: ASSTATGGGTEAF

V gene: TRBV29-1
clone size: .
CDR3 length: 12
J gene: TRBJ2-1
CDR3 protein: STLPGSGYNEQF

V gene: TRBV5-1
clone size: .
CDR3 length: 15
J gene: TRBJ1-3
CDR3 protein: ASSLASGQGTGNTIY

V gene: TRBV15
clone size: .
CDR3 length: 10
J gene: TRBJ1-5
CDR3 protein: ATSRVDQPQH

V gene: TRBV27
clone size: .
CDR3 length: 12
J gene: TRBJ2-3
CDR3 protein: ASSFTLAGDTQY

V gene: TRBV6-5
clone size: .
CDR3 length: 11
J gene: TRBJ1-5
CDR3 protein: ASSYSGGDVLH

V gene: TRBV12-2
clone size: .
CDR3 length: 16
J gene: TRBJ1-2
CDR3 protein: ASRIPYRPRNPYYGYT

V gene: TRBV7-2
clone size: few
CDR3 length: 10
J gene: TRBJ2-1
CDR3 protein: AGFDGGNEQF

V gene: TRBV7-7
clone size: .
CDR3 length: 11
J gene: TRBJ2-2
CDR3 protein: ASSSHSAGELF

V gene: TRBV5-6
clone size: .
CDR3 length: 12
J gene: TRBJ2-4
CDR3 protein: ASSPYQGANIQY

V gene: TRBV4-2
clone size: .
CDR3 length: 11
J gene: TRBJ2-1
CDR3 protein: ASSQVRSDEQF

V gene: TRBV7-2
clone size: .
CDR3 length: 16
J gene: TRBJ2-6
CDR3 protein: ASTRGKGNVLGANVLT

V gene: TRBV27
clone size: .
CDR3 length: 12
J gene: TRBJ2-2
CDR3 protein: ASSYTGNTGELF

V gene: TRBV5-1
clone size: .
CDR3 length: 14
J gene: TRBJ2-1
CDR3 protein: ASSLALAGGHYEQF

V gene: TRBV7-6
clone size: .
CDR3 length: 12
J gene: TRBJ2-1
CDR3 protein: ASSQPTGYNEQF

V gene: TRBV30
clone size: .
CDR3 length: 13
J gene: TRBJ2-5
CDR3 protein: AWSGGLADQETQY

V gene: TRBV5-6
clone size: few
CDR3 length: 12
J gene: TRBJ1-6
CDR3 protein: ASSFGQGGSPLH

V gene: TRBV11-3
clone size: .
CDR3 length: 15
J gene: TRBJ2-3
CDR3 protein: ASSLEGRTGGVDTQY

V gene: TRBV6-6
clone size: .
CDR3 length: 14
J gene: TRBJ2-7
CDR3 protein: ASSGTSGGALIEQY

V gene: TRBV6-6
clone size: many
CDR3 length: 14
J gene: TRBJ2-1
CDR3 protein: ASSYGGGAPYNEQF

V gene: TRBV21-1
clone size: .
CDR3 length: 11
J gene: TRBJ1-1
CDR3 protein: ASTHLGGARAF

V gene: TRBV9
clone size: .
CDR3 length: 15
J gene: TRBJ2-3
CDR3 protein: ASSVEGLAGSTDTQY

V gene: TRBV7-9
clone size: .
CDR3 length: 11
J gene: TRBJ1-1
CDR3 protein: ASSLAGQGAAF

V gene: TRBV2
clone size: .
CDR3 length: 11
J gene: TRBJ1-1
CDR3 protein: ASSEGHSGEAF

V gene: TRBV7-9
clone size: .
CDR3 length: 10
J gene: TRBJ1-2
CDR3 protein: ASSSRSGGYT

V gene: TRBV27
clone size: .
CDR3 length: 15
J gene: TRBJ2-6
CDR3 protein: ASRAGDPFSGANVLT

V gene: TRBV29-1
clone size: few
CDR3 length: 10
J gene: TRBJ2-7
CDR3 protein: SVEDSWDSQY

V gene: TRBV27
clone size: .
CDR3 length: 13
J gene: TRBJ2-2
CDR3 protein: ASSLYPGLGGELF